The 29 T cell receptor beta chains in this list originate from one sample, sequenced in a study of shared clonotypes between healthy human individuals. Generated by immunoSEQ multiplex PCR, the TCRdb table keeps only in-frame clones and is missing some. Of 2.3 million or so clones listed, 85% to 95% are singletons. Sequenced sample: naive CD4+ T cells from PBMCs. Subset described: CD45RA+ positively selected. The source is a man between 18 and 29 years old in good health. Some clones in this sample may be carry-over from other donors' samples.

The chain is built from TRBV5-1 and TRBJ2-5; possibly TRBD1 for D (6 bases). The CDR3 has 14 amino acids. V was pared by 4 bases and J by 7 bases, with 17 bases between. Germline V CDR1 and CDR2: SGHRS, YFSETQ. CDR3 coding DNA: TGCGCCAGCAGCCCGGGACATCCTCCGGGGACCCAGTACTTC. Protein sequence: CASSPGHPPGTQYF.

The chain recombines TRBV28 with TRBJ2-5; 11 bases map to TRBD1. CDR3 length equals 15 residues. In germline, CDR1 is MDHEN, CDR2 SYDVKM. The V and J ends lost 4 bases and 5 bases, in that order; junction bases with no gene match: 6. The CDR3 sequence is CASSSDRGRGETQYF. CDR3 bases: TGTGCCAGCAGTTCGGACAGGGGGCGTGGGGAGACCCAGTACTTC.

The chain links TRBV7-9 to TRBJ1-2; 10 bases map to TRBD1. Germline CDR1 and CDR2: SEHNR and FQNEAQ (reference sequence). The trim removed 5 bases at V and 0 bases at J, leaving 6 bases unmatched. This CDR3 has 16 residues. The CDR3 reads CASSTGQGVSNYGYTF. The CDR3 nucleotides read TGTGCCAGCAGCACTGGACAGGGGGTATCTAACTATGGCTACACCTTC.

The chain has TRBV27 and TRBJ1-4, with no clear D. CDR1 and CDR2 (germline): MNHEY, SMNVEV (reference sequence). Trimming left V 3 bases short and J 5 bases short, with 16 bases between. This CDR3 comprises 16 residues. The CDR3 reads CASSFRAVRRNEKLFF. The CDR3, as DNA: TGTGCCAGCAGTTTCCGGGCTGTCCGGCGGAATGAAAAACTGTTTTTT.

The chain has TRBV5-1 and TRBJ1-3, with 8 bases aligning to TRBD1. V lost 4 bases, J lost 6 bases, and 9 bases stayed unmatched. The CDR3 spans 15 residues. Germline CDR1 SGHRS, CDR2 YFSETQ. CDR3 loop: CASSPRTGPENTIYF. CDR3 nucleotide sequence: TGCGCCAGCAGCCCACGGACAGGGCCCGAAAACACCATATATTTT.

V and J are TRBV2 and TRBJ2-6, with 10 bases identical to TRBD2. Germline lookup yields CDR1 SNHLY and CDR2 FYNNEI. J gave up 3 bases and V 2 bases, and 7 bases lay outside the gene matches. This CDR3 is 18 amino acids long. CDR3 sequence (DNA): TGTGCCAGCAGTGAATCTCCTAGCGGGAGACGTGGGGCCAACGTCCTGACTTTC. It yields the protein CASSESPSGRRGANVLTF.

The V call is TRBV11-2, the J call TRBJ2-1; TRBD2 matches 9 bases. Germline-derived CDR1 and CDR2 are SGHAT and FQNNGV. The CDR3 sequence is 17 residues long. With 2 bases clipped from V and 5 bases from J, the junction kept 10 bases outside the gene matches. CDR3 nucleotide sequence: TGTGCCAGCAGCTTAAGTCATCTAGCGGGGAACGACAATGAGCAGTTCTTC. This codes for CASSLSHLAGNDNEQFF.

CDR3 nucleotides: TGCAGCGTAGTGACAGCCATGAACACTGAAGCTTTCTTT. The encoded protein is CSVVTAMNTEAFF. This sequence joins TRBV29-1 and TRBJ1-1; D is perhaps TRBD1 (5 bases). The germline gives CDR1 SQVTM, CDR2 ANQGSEA. The ends were cut back, 6 bases at V and 0 bases at J, with 11 bases in the middle. This CDR3 contains 13 residues.

The CDR3 sequence: CASRDTSTDTQYF. In nucleotides, the CDR3 is TGCGCCAGCCGGGACACAAGCACAGATACGCAGTATTTT. V and J are TRBV5-1 and TRBJ2-3; D perhaps matches TRBD1 (6 bases). V lost 7 bases and J 0 bases, leaving 9 bases between the germline ends. This CDR3 is 13 amino acids long. Germline loops: CDR1 SGHRS, CDR2 YFSETQ.

The chain employs TRBV7-9 and TRBJ2-1; D is unresolved. Looked up from germline, CDR1 is SEHNR and CDR2 is FQNEAQ (reference sequence). This CDR3 is 14 amino acids long. Trimming left V 5 bases short and J 2 bases short, with 10 bases between. For the CDR3, the DNA is TGTGCCAGCAGCAGCCGGGCCGCCTACAATGAGCAGTTCTTC. Its protein product is CASSSRAAYNEQFF.

The chain has TRBV2 and TRBJ2-3, with a tentative D call TRBD1 (5 bases). Germline assignment: CDR1 SNHLY and CDR2 FYNNEI. The ends were cut back, 4 bases at V and 7 bases at J, with 12 bases in the middle. This CDR3 is 13 amino acids long. The CDR3 sequence: CASSVSPGNTQYF. The CDR3, as DNA: TGTGCCAGCAGTGTTAGCCCAGGGAATACGCAGTATTTT.

The chain links TRBV5-1 to TRBJ2-7; D remains ambiguous. The length of the CDR3 is 15 residues. CDR1 is SGHRS and CDR2 is YFSETQ in the germline V gene. V was cut by 4 bases and J by 5 bases, with 19 bases left in between. The CDR3 DNA is TGCGCCAGCAGCCTGGACGGCTACCCTGCGGACGAGCAGTACTTC. This translates into CASSLDGYPADEQYF.

V usage is TRBV7-3 and J usage is TRBJ1-1, with 7 bases aligning to TRBD1. Unmatched junction bases numbered 5, after V lost 3 bases and J lost 1 base. The germline V gene has CDR1 SGHTA and CDR2 FQGTGA. The CDR3 runs 15 residues. CDR3 loop: CASSLTGQPNTEAFF. In DNA, the CDR3 is TGTGCCAGCAGCTTGACGGGACAGCCGAACACTGAAGCTTTCTTT.

About this clone itself: Other DNA sequences from this sample encode an identical CDR3 as well. The CDR3 DNA is TGCAGCGTTGTCGGACTTCTGAACACTGAAGCTTTCTTT. Its protein product is CSVVGLLNTEAFF. The rearrangement links TRBV29-1 to TRBJ1-1, with no clear D. V lost 4 bases to trimming and J lost 0 bases, with 9 bases between them. The CDR3 length is 13 residues. Germline CDR1 SQVTM, CDR2 ANQGSEA.

The V and J genes are TRBV10-3 and TRBJ1-4, with D possibly being TRBD1 (5 bases). The V end lost 8 bases, the J end lost 8 bases, and 12 bases lay between the germline ends. CDR1 and CDR2 from the germline V gene are ENHRY and SYGVKD. This CDR3 comprises 12 residues. The CDR3 is CAIGGSGEKLFF. DNA for the CDR3: TGTGCCATCGGGGGGAGTGGGGAAAAACTGTTTTTT.

The chain is built from TRBV7-3 and TRBJ2-3, with TRBD1 matching over 8 bases. The CDR3 sequence is 18 residues long. Per the germline V gene, CDR1 is SGHTA and CDR2 is FQGTGA. Germline trimming cut 5 bases from V and 1 base from J; bases unmatched to any gene: 14. The CDR3 sequence: CASSLRGGSDRGTDTQYF. DNA for the CDR3: TGTGCCAGCAGCCTAAGGGGAGGTTCGGACAGGGGCACAGATACGCAGTATTTT.

The genes are TRBV27 and TRBJ2-2; a possible D gene is TRBD2 (6 bases). This CDR3 has 16 residues. V was pared by 3 bases and J by 1 base, with 12 bases between. Germline V CDR1 and CDR2: MNHEY, SMNVEV (reference sequence). Here the CDR3 reads CASSLYGGGNTGELFF. The CDR3 DNA follows: TGTGCCAGCAGTTTGTATGGGGGAGGGAACACCGGGGAGCTGTTTTTT.

V is TRBV19 and J is TRBJ1-5; 7 positions match TRBD1. The CDR3 consists of 15 residues. Trimming cost V 4 bases and J 2 bases; bases outside gene matches: 5. Germline assignment: CDR1 LNHDA and CDR2 SQIVND (reference sequence). The CDR3 bases are TGTGCCAGTAGTAAGTCAGGGGGAGGCAATCAGCCCCAGCATTTT. It is translated as CASSKSGGGNQPQHF.

This clone was counted a single time. The rearrangement links TRBV5-1 to TRBJ2-7; 8 bases line up with TRBD1. The V and J ends lost 5 bases and 1 base, in that order; junction bases with no gene match: 8. Germline V gene sequence: CDR1 SGHRS, CDR2 YFSETQ. This CDR3 is built from 15 residues. CDR3 amino acids: CASRAFGQGSYEQYF. CDR3 DNA: TGCGCCAGCAGGGCGTTTGGACAGGGTTCCTACGAGCAGTACTTC.

The CDR3 here is CASIPGTNRASDEQYF. DNA of the CDR3: TGCGCCAGCATCCCGGGGACCAACCGGGCGAGCGACGAGCAGTACTTC. The chain carries TRBV5-1 and TRBJ2-7; the D gene could be TRBD1 or TRBD2 (5 bases each). Trimming pared 6 bases from V and 5 bases from J, leaving 24 bases between. The CDR3 extends over 16 amino acids. From germline, CDR1 is SGHRS and CDR2 YFSETQ. Together with reference TRBV5-1 and TRBJ2-7, the CDR3 gives the full variable domain: KAGVTQTPRYLIKTRGQQVTLSCSPISGHRSVSWYQQTPGQGLQFLFEYFSETQRNKGNFPGRFSGRQFSNSRSEMNVSTLELGDSALYLCASIPGTNRASDEQYFGPGTRLTVT.

This clone was recorded only once. The chain couples TRBV11-2 to TRBJ2-5; D ambiguous. The DNA end is a closer match to TRBJ2-7, so the J assignment may be wrong. Germline values: CDR1 SGHAT, CDR2 FQNNGV. The CDR3 contains 13 residues. The CDR3 nucleotides are TGTGCCAGCAGCTTAGACTACTACAACGAGCAGTACTTC. Translation gives CASSLDYYNEQYF.

This rearrangement joins TRBV5-4 to TRBJ2-1, with 14 bases aligning to TRBD2. J was trimmed by 4 bases and V by 2 bases; bases with no gene match: 8. Germline loops: CDR1 SGHNT, CDR2 YYREEE (reference sequence). The CDR3 runs to 18 residues. The chain's CDR3 is CASSFSGTSGRRYNEQFF. Written as DNA, the CDR3 is TGTGCCAGCAGCTTCTCCGGGACTAGCGGGAGAAGATACAATGAGCAGTTCTTC.

This clone has a single count. V is TRBV11-3 and J is TRBJ2-2; TRBD1 is a possible D gene (6 bases). Germline CDR1 SGHNT, CDR2 YENEEA. CDR3 length: 14 residues. Trimming took off 2 bases at V and 5 bases at J, with 9 bases between the two ends. The CDR3: CASSLNRVTGELFF. CDR3 bases: TGTGCCAGCAGCTTAAACAGGGTTACCGGGGAGCTGTTTTTT.

CDR3 nucleotide sequence: TGTGCCAGCAGTTTAGTAGGGGCTACGGGAAACACCATATATTTT. It yields the protein CASSLVGATGNTIYF. The V gene is TRBV28, the J gene TRBJ1-3; possible D gene TRBD1, 5 bases. This CDR3 has 15 residues. Germline CDR1 reads MDHEN; CDR2 reads SYDVKM. Trimming pared 2 bases from V and 4 bases from J, leaving 12 bases between.

CDR3 nucleotide sequence: TGCAGCGTTGAAGACCCCGGGATCGGTTCCTACGAGCAGTACTTC. Its protein is CSVEDPGIGSYEQYF. This chain links TRBV29-1 with TRBJ2-7; maybe TRBD2 (5 bases). Germline loops: CDR1 SQVTM, CDR2 ANQGSEA. The germline V and J ends were trimmed by 0 bases and 1 base, with 13 bases remaining between them. The CDR3 loop spans 15 amino acids.

The V call is TRBV28, the J call TRBJ2-7, with D uncertain. CDR3 length: 14 amino acids. Germline V gives CDR1 MDHEN, CDR2 SYDVKM. V was shortened by 7 bases and J by 4 bases, with 17 bases between the two germline ends. This chain's CDR3 is CASTRRARLYEQYF. CDR3 in DNA: TGTGCCAGCACTCGCCGGGCCCGCCTGTACGAGCAGTACTTC.

The chain couples TRBV14 to TRBJ2-1, with D perhaps matching TRBD1 (6 bases). Germline lookup yields CDR1 SGHDN and CDR2 FVKESK. This CDR3 region has 13 residues. Trimming pared 3 bases from V and 7 bases from J, leaving 10 bases between. This chain's CDR3 is CASSHRRGNEQFF. The CDR3 DNA reads TGTGCCAGCAGCCATCGAAGGGGGAATGAGCAGTTCTTC.

The chain links TRBV4-2 to TRBJ2-7; 8 bases map to TRBD2. Germline V CDR1 and CDR2: LGHNA, YNFKEQ. CDR3 length: 17 residues. V dropped 1 base and J dropped 2; count of bases not matched to a gene: 10. In DNA, the CDR3 is TGTGCCAGCAGCCAAGGCCCCCTGCGGGAGGATACCTACGAGCAGTACTTC. It encodes CASSQGPLREDTYEQYF.

The rearrangement uses TRBV7-9 and TRBJ1-3, with 8 bases that match TRBD1. V shed 5 bases and J 0 bases; nucleotides not matched to a gene: 6. CDR1 is SEHNR and CDR2 is FQNEAQ in the germline V gene (reference sequence). The CDR3 sequence is 16 residues long. The CDR3 sequence is CASSRGQVYSGNTIYF. The CDR3 DNA follows: TGTGCCAGCAGCCGGGGACAGGTGTACTCTGGAAACACCATATATTTT.